Listed here is a single T cell receptor beta chain. The antigen remains unidentified. This entry comes from a study of T cell responses to AZD1222 COVID-19 vaccine. Broader study findings: The breadth and depth of Spike-specific TCRs increased once two AZD1222 doses had been given. Repertoire sampling happened only post peak T cell response.

V lost 2 bases, J lost 4 bases, and 8 bases lay in between. This CDR3 has 13 amino acids. CDR1 LNHDA and CDR2 SQIVND come from the germline V gene (reference sequence). Sequencing used immunoSEQ multiplex PCR; TCRdb keeps in-frame clones, though not all of them. The table shows some 95,000 clones, with roughly 89% occurring only once. This specimen consisted of peripheral blood, obtained on day 0 of MenACWY control vaccination. V usage is TRBV19 and J usage is TRBJ1-1, with no clear D. The TCR was taken from an adult in good health. CDR3 sequence (DNA): TGTGCCAGTAGTATAATGTGGGGCACTGAAGCTTTCTTT. Its translation is CASSIMWGTEAFF.